The entry that follows covers one T cell receptor (beta chain) sequence. Germline V lookup: CDR1 LNHNV, CDR2 YYDKDF (reference sequence). CDR3 length equals 19 residues. After removal of 5 bases from V and 0 bases from J, the junction contained 10 bases not matched to a gene. Per the original data handling: Counts of nucleated cells, estimated from reference gene primer amplification, were obtained. Clones were read by immunoSEQ multiplex PCR, and TCRdb kept only the in-frame ones, dropping some. V and J calls plus clone size are reproduced from that table; the DNA served to infer D and trimming. Counted here are approximately 200,000 clones, about 87% occurring once; the ten biggest clones make up about 1.7%. The data belong to a study of blood T cell repertoires in COVID-19. About the study: Sites across the United States, Italy and Spain contributed samples from acute and convalescent COVID-19. T cells, B-cell-depleted T cells, or PBMCs provided the cDNA or gDNA that served as material.

The chain employs TRBV15 and TRBJ2-3; TRBD2 matches at 14 bases. The sample was peripheral blood. The receptor comes from a man in his 70s with acute or convalescent COVID-19. The CDR3 protein is CATSLSRGLAGVSTDTQYF. CDR3 nucleotide sequence: TGTGCCACCAGCCTCTCCCGGGGACTAGCGGGAGTGAGCACAGATACGCAGTATTTT. Looking up the rest from reference TRBV15 and TRBJ2-3 gives the full variable domain: DAMVIQNPRYQVTQFGKPVTLSCSQTLNHNVMYWYQQKSSQAPKLLFHYYDKDFNNEADTPDNFQSRRPNTSFCFLDIRSPGLGDTAMYLCATSLSRGLAGVSTDTQYFGPGTRLTVL.